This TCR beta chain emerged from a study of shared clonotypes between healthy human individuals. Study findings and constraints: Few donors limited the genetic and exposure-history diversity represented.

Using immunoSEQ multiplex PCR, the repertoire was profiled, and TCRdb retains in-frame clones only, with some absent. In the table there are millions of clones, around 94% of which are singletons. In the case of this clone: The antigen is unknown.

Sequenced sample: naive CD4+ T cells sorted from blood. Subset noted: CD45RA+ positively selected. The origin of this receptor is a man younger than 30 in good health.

CDR3 in amino acids: CASSFPGANYGYTF. CDR3 in DNA: TGCGCCAGCAGCTTCCCGGGGGCAAACTATGGCTACACCTTC. The rearrangement uses TRBV5-1 and TRBJ1-2; perhaps TRBD1 as D (6 bases). CDR3 size: 14 residues. Looked up from germline, CDR1 is SGHRS and CDR2 is YFSETQ. Between the trimmed V and J ends, which lost 2 bases and 2 bases, there was a span of 10 bases.